There are many counts of the clone carrying this TCR beta chain. These data are taken from a study of regulatory T cells in long-lasting Graves disease. Time point described: newly diagnosed GD, antithyroid drugs for less than 3 months. The authors made the TCR library using RNA they extracted from PBMCs. Germline V gene lookup returns CDR1 SGHDT and CDR2 YYEEEE. This CDR3 region has 16 residues. Trimming pared 0 bases from V and 0 bases from J, leaving 7 bases between. Arm-PCR of CDR3 regions and iRepertoire HTBI primers were the basis on which TCR beta libraries were built. TCRdb recomputed calls from the multiplex PCR reads with MiXCR, one row per CDR3 protein. Seen here are approximately 440,000 distinct CDR3 sequences, around 15% observed once, and the top ten hold 12%. The same sample was also studied in work on T cells in Graves' hyperthyroidism and ophthalmopathy. From that report: First-round RT-PCR of the TCR CDR3 relied on the HTBI primer set. Also found in blood were most expanded thyroid clonotypes above 0.001.

The rearrangement joins TRBV5-6 to TRBJ1-6, with D hard to call. Sequencing was performed on peripheral blood mononuclear cells (PBMCs), taken at new diagnosis, from a patient treated with antithyroid drugs. The sequence derives from a man between 40 and 49 years old with Graves disease. Here the CDR3 reads CASSLVPGSYNSPLHF. In DNA, the CDR3 is TGTGCCAGCAGCTTGGTGCCGGGCTCCTATAATTCACCCCTCCACTTT.